A single sample gave rise to the 13 T cell receptor beta chains below, sequenced in a study of cytomegalovirus exposure and HLA in healthy donors (TCRdb year 2017). Library preparation was by the immunoSEQ multiplex PCR assay. A mixture of 60 forward primers for TCR Vbeta segments and 13 reverse primers for TCR Jbeta segments was used in the multiplex PCR. TCRdb provides this immuneACCESS table in a form limited to in-frame rearrangements. Some clones are lacking; in checked studies, under half of them reflect an unresolved V gene, and why the rest are absent is not known. The sample includes over 100,000 clones, with around 80% observed a single time. Together, the top ten hold 2.5% to 3.5% of the sample. The sequenced sample consisted of PBMCs. The source is a woman between 18 and 29 years old in good health and CMV-seropositive.

This clone has only a few counts. The chain has TRBV7-9 and TRBJ1-2, with 7 bases lining up with TRBD1. Trimming at V came to 4 bases and at J to 6 bases, leaving 8 bases not matched to a gene. The CDR3 loop spans 14 amino acids. Germline-derived CDR1 and CDR2 are SEHNR and FQNEAQ (reference sequence). This chain's CDR3 is CASSSETGIHGYTF. The CDR3, as DNA: TGTGCCAGCAGCTCGGAGACAGGGATACATGGCTACACCTTC.

This clone was observed a few times. The chain employs TRBV28 and TRBJ2-2; no clear D. V lost 6 bases and J 1 base, leaving 15 bases between the germline ends. CDR1 MDHEN and CDR2 SYDVKM come from the germline V gene. The CDR3 runs 16 residues. The CDR3 nucleotides are TGTGCCAGCAGCCCCCCGTGGAGCTGGAACACCGGGGAGCTGTTTTTT. Translation gives CASSPPWSWNTGELFF.

The chain links TRBV7-3 to TRBJ2-2, with D perhaps TRBD2 (5 bases). Germline-derived CDR1 and CDR2 are SGHTA and FQGTGA. The ends were cut back, 1 base at V and 4 bases at J, with 10 bases in the middle. The CDR3 extends over 15 amino acids. The CDR3 DNA reads TGTGCCAGCAGCTTAAAGTCTGCGGGCACCGGGGAGCTGTTTTTT. Encoded protein: CASSLKSAGTGELFF.

This chain connects TRBV28 to TRBJ2-5; 13 bases map to TRBD2. With 3 bases clipped from V and 5 bases from J, the junction kept 6 bases outside the gene matches. Germline V gene sequence: CDR1 MDHEN, CDR2 SYDVKM. CDR3 size: 16 residues. The CDR3 loop is CASSFRTSGRGETQYF. The CDR3, as DNA: TGTGCCAGCAGTTTCCGGACTAGCGGGAGAGGGGAGACCCAGTACTTC. Together with reference TRBV28 and TRBJ2-5, the CDR3 gives the full variable domain: DVKVTQSSRYLVKRTGEKVFLECVQDMDHENMFWYRQDPGLGLRLIYFSYDVKMKEKGDIPEGYSVSREKKERFSLILESASTNQTSMYLCASSFRTSGRGETQYFGPGTRLLVL.

This clone has a handful of counts. This chain connects TRBV30 to TRBJ2-1; D perhaps matches TRBD1 (6 bases). V lost 4 bases and J 8 bases, leaving 33 bases between the germline ends. Looked up from germline, CDR1 is GTSNPN and CDR2 is SVGIG (reference sequence). The CDR3 has 19 residues. The CDR3 DNA follows: TGTGCCTGGACTGTGTCATCCCTAGAGGGGACACGGTTGAGGGATGAGCAGTTCTTC. The encoded protein is CAWTVSSLEGTRLRDEQFF.

V usage is TRBV27 and J usage is TRBJ2-7, with D perhaps TRBD2 (5 bases). There are 13 residues in the CDR3. Trimming removed 6 bases at V and 2 bases at J, with 11 bases between. Per the germline V gene, CDR1 is MNHEY and CDR2 is SMNVEV (reference sequence). The CDR3: CASRPGITYEQYF. The CDR3 bases are TGTGCCAGCAGACCCGGGATTACCTACGAGCAGTACTTC.

This chain links TRBV7-9 with TRBJ1-1, with TRBD1 matching over 9 bases. This CDR3 contains 15 residues. In germline, CDR1 is SEHNR, CDR2 FQNEAQ (reference sequence). The trim removed 5 bases at V and 9 bases at J, leaving 13 bases unmatched. The CDR3 sequence: CASSQGKDRGGKAFF. The CDR3 coding sequence is TGTGCCAGCAGCCAAGGAAAGGACAGGGGAGGAAAAGCTTTCTTT. The full variable domain, in which reference TRBV7-9 and TRBJ1-1 provide the parts outside the CDR3, is DTGVSQNPRHKITKRGQNVTFRCDPISEHNRLYWYRQTLGQGPEFLTYFQNEAQLEKSRLLSDRFSAERPKGSFSTLEIQRTEQGDSAMYLCASSQGKDRGGKAFFGQGTRLTVV.

The genes are TRBV7-2 and TRBJ2-7; 7 bases line up with TRBD2. CDR3 size: 16 residues. Germline CDR1 and CDR2: SGHTA and FQGNSA. J gave up 6 bases and V 1 base, and 12 bases lay outside the gene matches. The CDR3 reads CASSLVTRELPSEQYF. For the CDR3, the DNA is TGTGCCAGCAGCTTAGTGACGCGGGAGTTACCCTCCGAGCAGTACTTC.

The J gene is TRBJ2-1, the V gene TRBV4-2; D may be TRBD2 (5 bases). Trimming took 2 bases from V and 4 from J, leaving 15 bases between them. This CDR3 contains 16 residues. CDR1 LGHNA and CDR2 YNFKEQ come from the germline V gene. The DNA for the CDR3 is TGTGCCAGCAGCCAATTCTTCCAGGACTTGTACAATGAGCAGTTCTTC. This encodes CASSQFFQDLYNEQFF.

The genes are TRBV2 and TRBJ1-2, with TRBD1 matching 9 bases. This CDR3 has 14 residues. Germline CDR1 and CDR2: SNHLY and FYNNEI. With 0 bases clipped from V and 13 bases from J, the junction kept 9 bases outside the gene matches. The chain's CDR3 is CASSEAGTGSRITF. The CDR3 coding sequence is TGTGCCAGCAGTGAAGCGGGGACAGGGTCCAGAATCACCTTC.

The chain combines TRBV5-1 with TRBJ2-2; tentatively, D is TRBD2 (6 bases). Per germline, CDR1 SGHRS and CDR2 YFSETQ. V was clipped by 3 bases and J by 0 bases, with 12 bases between them. The CDR3 length is 16 residues. CDR3 amino acids: CASSSGAGSNTGELFF. The CDR3 region has the DNA TGCGCCAGCAGCTCTGGGGCGGGGTCGAACACCGGGGAGCTGTTTTTT.

The chain recombines TRBV30 with TRBJ1-1, with 7 bases lining up with TRBD1. Germline V CDR1 and CDR2: GTSNPN, SVGIG (reference sequence). V lost 4 bases, J lost 10 bases, and 9 bases stayed unmatched. The CDR3 is made up of 12 amino acids. CDR3 in amino acids: CAWNLRGYGAFF. The CDR3 nucleotides are TGTGCCTGGAATCTCAGGGGGTACGGAGCTTTCTTT. The full variable domain, with the rest looked up from reference TRBV30 and TRBJ1-1, is SQTIHQWPATLVQPVGSPLSLECTVEGTSNPNLYWYRQAAGRGLQLLFYSVGIGQISSEVPQNLSASRPQDRQFILSSKKLLLSDSGFYLCAWNLRGYGAFFGQGTRLTVV.

V and J are TRBV5-4 and TRBJ2-7, with D hard to call. This CDR3 has 14 residues. CDR1 SGHNT and CDR2 YYREEE come from the germline V gene (reference sequence). The V end lost 1 base, the J end lost 0 bases, and 8 bases lay between the germline ends. The CDR3 bases are TGTGCCAGCAGCTTGAACAGTGACTCCTACGAGCAGTACTTC. Amino acids: CASSLNSDSYEQYF.